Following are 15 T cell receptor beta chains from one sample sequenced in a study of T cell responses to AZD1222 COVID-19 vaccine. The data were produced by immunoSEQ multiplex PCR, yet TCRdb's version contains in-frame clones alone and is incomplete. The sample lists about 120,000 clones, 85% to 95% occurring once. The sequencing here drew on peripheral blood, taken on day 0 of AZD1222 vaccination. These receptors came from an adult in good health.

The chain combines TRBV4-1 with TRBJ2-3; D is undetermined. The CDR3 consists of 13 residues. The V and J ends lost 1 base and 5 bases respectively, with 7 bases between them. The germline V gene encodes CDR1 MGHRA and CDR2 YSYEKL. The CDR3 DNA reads TGCGCCAGCAGCCAAGCTGGGCTAGATACGCAGTATTTT. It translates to CASSQAGLDTQYF.

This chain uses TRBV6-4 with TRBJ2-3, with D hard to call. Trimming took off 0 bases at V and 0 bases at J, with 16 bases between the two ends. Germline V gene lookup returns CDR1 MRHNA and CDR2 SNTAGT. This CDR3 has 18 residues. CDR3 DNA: TGTGCCAGCAGTGACTCGGGATTGATCAACTCTAGCACAGATACGCAGTATTTT. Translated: CASSDSGLINSSTDTQYF.

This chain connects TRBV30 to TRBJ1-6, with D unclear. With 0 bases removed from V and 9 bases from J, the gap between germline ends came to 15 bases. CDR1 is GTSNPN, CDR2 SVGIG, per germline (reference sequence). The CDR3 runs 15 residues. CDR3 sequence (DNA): TGTGCCTGGAGTGTGTTGGGTCAATCCCGTTCACCCCTCCACTTT. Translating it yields CAWSVLGQSRSPLHF. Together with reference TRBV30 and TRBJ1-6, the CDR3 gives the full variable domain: SQTIHQWPATLVQPVGSPLSLECTVEGTSNPNLYWYRQAAGRGLQLLFYSVGIGQISSEVPQNLSASRPQDRQFILSSKKLLLSDSGFYLCAWSVLGQSRSPLHFGNGTRLTVT.

The DNA for the CDR3 is TGTGCCAGTAGTATCCTCGGACAGATGTACTATGGCTACACCTTC. Translated, it gives CASSILGQMYYGYTF. The V gene is TRBV19, the J gene TRBJ1-2, with D tentatively TRBD1 (6 bases). The germline CDR1 and CDR2 sequences are LNHDA and SQIVND (reference sequence). The V end was cut by 3 bases, the J end by 3 bases, with 14 bases between. CDR3 length equals 15 residues.

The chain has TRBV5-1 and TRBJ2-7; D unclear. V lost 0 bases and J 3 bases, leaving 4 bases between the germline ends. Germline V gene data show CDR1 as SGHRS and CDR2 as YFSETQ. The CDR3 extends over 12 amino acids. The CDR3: CASSLERYEQYF. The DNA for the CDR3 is TGCGCCAGCAGCTTGGAACGCTACGAGCAGTACTTC. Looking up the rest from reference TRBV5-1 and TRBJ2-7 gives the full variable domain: KAGVTQTPRYLIKTRGQQVTLSCSPISGHRSVSWYQQTPGQGLQFLFEYFSETQRNKGNFPGRFSGRQFSNSRSEMNVSTLELGDSALYLCASSLERYEQYFGPGTRLTVT.

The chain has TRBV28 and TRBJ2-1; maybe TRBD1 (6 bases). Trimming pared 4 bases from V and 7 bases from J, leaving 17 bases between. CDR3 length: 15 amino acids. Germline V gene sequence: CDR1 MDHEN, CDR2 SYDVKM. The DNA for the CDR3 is TGTGCCAGCAGTTCGCAGGGGACGTCAATTAATGAGCAGTTCTTC. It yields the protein CASSSQGTSINEQFF.

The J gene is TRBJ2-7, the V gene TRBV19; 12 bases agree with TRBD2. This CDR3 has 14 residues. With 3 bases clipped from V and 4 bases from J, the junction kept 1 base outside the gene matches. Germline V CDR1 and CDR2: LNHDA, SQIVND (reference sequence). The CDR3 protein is CASSIGLAGYEQYF. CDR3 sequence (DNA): TGTGCCAGTAGTATTGGACTAGCGGGGTACGAGCAGTACTTC.

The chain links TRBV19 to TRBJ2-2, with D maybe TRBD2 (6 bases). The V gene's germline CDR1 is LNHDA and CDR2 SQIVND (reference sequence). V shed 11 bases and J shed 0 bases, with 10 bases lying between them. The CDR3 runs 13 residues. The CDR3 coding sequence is TGTGCCGTAGCGGAACCGAACACCGGGGAGCTGTTTTTT. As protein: CAVAEPNTGELFF.

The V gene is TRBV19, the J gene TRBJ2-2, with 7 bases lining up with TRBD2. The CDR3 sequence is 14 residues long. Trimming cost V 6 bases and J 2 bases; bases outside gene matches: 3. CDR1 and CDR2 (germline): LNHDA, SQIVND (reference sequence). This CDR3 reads CASSGRINTGELFF. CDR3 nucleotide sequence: TGTGCCAGTAGCGGGAGGATTAACACCGGGGAGCTGTTTTTT.

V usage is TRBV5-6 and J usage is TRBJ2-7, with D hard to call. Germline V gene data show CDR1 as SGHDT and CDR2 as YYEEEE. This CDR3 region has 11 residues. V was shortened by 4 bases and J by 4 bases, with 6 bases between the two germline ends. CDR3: CASSNGYEQYF. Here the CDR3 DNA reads TGTGCCAGCAGCAATGGATACGAGCAGTACTTC.

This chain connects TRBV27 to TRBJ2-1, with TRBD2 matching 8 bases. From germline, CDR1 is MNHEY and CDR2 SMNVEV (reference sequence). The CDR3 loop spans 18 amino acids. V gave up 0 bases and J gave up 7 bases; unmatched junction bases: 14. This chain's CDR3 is CASSLSFLGPPGGNEQFF. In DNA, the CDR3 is TGTGCCAGCAGTTTATCATTTTTGGGTCCCCCGGGGGGGAATGAGCAGTTCTTC.

The CDR3 DNA reads TGTGCCTGGAGCCTCCGGGTTATTAACTATGGCTACACCTTC. Translated, it gives CAWSLRVINYGYTF. The chain recombines TRBV30 with TRBJ1-2; D gene unclear. This CDR3 has 14 amino acids. Per germline, CDR1 GTSNPN and CDR2 SVGIG (reference sequence). Trimming pared 3 bases from V and 1 base from J, leaving 12 bases between.

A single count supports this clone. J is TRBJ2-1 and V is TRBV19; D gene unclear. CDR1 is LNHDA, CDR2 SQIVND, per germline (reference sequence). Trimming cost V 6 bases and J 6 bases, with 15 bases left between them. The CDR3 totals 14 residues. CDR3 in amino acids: CASSPDLGPNEQFF. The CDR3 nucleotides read TGTGCCAGTAGCCCTGATTTAGGCCCCAATGAGCAGTTCTTC.

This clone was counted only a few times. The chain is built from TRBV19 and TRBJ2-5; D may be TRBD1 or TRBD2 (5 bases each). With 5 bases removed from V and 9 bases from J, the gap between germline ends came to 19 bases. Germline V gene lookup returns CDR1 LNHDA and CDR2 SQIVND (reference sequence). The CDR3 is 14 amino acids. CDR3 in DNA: TGTGCCAGTAGTCTAGCCAGGGTGAATGGGGCCCAGTACTTC. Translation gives CASSLARVNGAQYF. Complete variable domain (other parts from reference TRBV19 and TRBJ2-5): DGGITQSPKYLFRKEGQNVTLSCEQNLNHDAMYWYRQDPGQGLRLIYYSQIVNDFQKGDIAEGYSVSREKKESFPLTVTSAQKNPTAFYLCASSLARVNGAQYFGPGTRLLVL.

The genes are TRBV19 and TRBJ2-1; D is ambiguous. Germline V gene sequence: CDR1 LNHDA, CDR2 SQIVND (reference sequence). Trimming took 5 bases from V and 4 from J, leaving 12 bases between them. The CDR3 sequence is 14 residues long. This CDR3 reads CASSAERLYNEQFF. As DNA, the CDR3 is TGTGCCAGTAGTGCAGAGAGGCTGTACAATGAGCAGTTCTTC.